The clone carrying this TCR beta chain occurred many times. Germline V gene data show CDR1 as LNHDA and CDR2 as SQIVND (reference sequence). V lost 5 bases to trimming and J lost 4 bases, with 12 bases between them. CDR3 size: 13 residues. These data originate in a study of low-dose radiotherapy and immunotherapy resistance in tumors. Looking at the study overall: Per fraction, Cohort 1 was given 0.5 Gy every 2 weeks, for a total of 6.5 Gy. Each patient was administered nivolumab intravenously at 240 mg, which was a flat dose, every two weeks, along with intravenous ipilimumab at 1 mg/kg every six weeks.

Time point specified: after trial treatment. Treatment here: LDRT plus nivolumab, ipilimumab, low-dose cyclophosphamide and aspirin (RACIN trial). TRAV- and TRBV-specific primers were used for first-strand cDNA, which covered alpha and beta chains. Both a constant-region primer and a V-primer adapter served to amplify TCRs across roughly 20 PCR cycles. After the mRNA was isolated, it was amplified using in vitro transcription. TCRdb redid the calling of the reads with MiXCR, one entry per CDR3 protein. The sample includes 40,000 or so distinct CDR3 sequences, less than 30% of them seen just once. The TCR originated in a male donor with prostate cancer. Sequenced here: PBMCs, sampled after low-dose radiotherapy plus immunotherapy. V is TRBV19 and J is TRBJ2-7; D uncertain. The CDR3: CASSSAAGYEQYF. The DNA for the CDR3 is TGTGCCAGTAGTTCCGCCGCTGGGTACGAGCAGTACTTC.